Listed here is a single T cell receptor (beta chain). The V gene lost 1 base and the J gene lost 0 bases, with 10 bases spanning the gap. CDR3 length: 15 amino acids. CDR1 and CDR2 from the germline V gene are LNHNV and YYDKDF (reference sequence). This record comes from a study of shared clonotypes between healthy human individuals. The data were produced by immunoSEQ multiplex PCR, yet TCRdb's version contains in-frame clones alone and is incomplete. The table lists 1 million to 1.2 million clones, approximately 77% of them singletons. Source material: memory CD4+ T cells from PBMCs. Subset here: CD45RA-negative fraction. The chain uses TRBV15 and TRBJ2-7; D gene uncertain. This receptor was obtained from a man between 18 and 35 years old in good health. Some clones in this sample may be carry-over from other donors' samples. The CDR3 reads CATSRVPLPSYEQYF. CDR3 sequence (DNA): TGTGCCACCAGCAGAGTTCCCCTCCCCTCCTACGAGCAGTACTTC.